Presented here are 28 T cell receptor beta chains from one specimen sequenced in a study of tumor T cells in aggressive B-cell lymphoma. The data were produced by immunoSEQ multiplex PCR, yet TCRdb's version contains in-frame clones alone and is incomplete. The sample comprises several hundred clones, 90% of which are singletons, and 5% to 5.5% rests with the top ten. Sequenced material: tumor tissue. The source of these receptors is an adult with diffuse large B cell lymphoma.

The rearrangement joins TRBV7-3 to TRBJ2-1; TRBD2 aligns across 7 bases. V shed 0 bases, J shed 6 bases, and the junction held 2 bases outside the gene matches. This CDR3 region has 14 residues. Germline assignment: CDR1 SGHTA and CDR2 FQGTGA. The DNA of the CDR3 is TGTGCCAGCAGCTTAACGGCGGGAGTCAATGAGCAGTTCTTC. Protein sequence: CASSLTAGVNEQFF.

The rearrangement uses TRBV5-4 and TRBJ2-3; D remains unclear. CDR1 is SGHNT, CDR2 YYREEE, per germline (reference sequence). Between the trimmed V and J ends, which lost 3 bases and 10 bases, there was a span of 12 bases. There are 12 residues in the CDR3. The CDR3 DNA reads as TGTGCCAGCAGCTCTGGCGGATGGGCGCAGTATTTT. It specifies CASSSGGWAQYF.

The CDR3 bases are TGCGCCAGCAGCCAAGAGGCCGAGACTAGCGGTCGGATTGAGCAGTTCTTC. It codes for CASSQEAETSGRIEQFF. The J gene is TRBJ2-1, the V gene TRBV4-1, with 9 bases that match TRBD2. The germline gives CDR1 MGHRA, CDR2 YSYEKL. The CDR3 is 17 amino acids. V gave up 0 bases and J gave up 9 bases; unmatched junction bases: 12.

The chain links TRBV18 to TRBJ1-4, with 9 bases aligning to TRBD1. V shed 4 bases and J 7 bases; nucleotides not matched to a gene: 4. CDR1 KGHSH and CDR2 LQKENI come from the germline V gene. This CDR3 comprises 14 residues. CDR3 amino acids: CASSRQGEGEKLFF. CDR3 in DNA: TGTGCCAGCTCACGACAGGGGGAAGGTGAAAAACTGTTTTTT. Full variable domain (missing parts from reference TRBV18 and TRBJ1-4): NAGVMQNPRHLVRRRGQEARLRCSPMKGHSHVYWYRQLPEEGLKFMVYLQKENIIDESGMPKERFSAEFPKEGPSILRIQQVVRGDSAAYFCASSRQGEGEKLFFGSGTQLSVL.

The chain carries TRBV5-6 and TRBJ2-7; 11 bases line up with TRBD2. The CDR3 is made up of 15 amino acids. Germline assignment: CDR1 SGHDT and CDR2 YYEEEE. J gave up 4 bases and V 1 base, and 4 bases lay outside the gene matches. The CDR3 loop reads CASSLTLAGGYEQYF. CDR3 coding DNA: TGTGCCAGCAGCTTGACCCTAGCGGGAGGATACGAGCAGTACTTC.

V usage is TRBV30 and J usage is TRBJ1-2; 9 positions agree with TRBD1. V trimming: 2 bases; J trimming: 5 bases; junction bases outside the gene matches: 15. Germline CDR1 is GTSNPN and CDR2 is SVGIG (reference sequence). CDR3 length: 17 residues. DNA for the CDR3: TGTGCCTGGAGTAGACCGGGACAGGGAAATATATGGTATGGCTACACCTTC. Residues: CAWSRPGQGNIWYGYTF.

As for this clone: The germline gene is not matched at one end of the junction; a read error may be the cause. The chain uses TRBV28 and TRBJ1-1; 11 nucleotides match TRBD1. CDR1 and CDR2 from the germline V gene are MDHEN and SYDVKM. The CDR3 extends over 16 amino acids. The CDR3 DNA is TGTGCCAGCAGTATGCGGGGGGACAGGGGGAACACTGAAGCTTTTTTT. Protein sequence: CASSMRGDRGNTEAFF.

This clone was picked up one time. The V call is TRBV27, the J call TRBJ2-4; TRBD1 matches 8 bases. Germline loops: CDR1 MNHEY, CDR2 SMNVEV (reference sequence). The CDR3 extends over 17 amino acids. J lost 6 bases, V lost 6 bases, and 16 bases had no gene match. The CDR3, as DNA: TGTGCCAGCAGGACTCTGACAGGGGCGTTTAAAAGAAACATTCAGTACTTC. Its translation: CASRTLTGAFKRNIQYF.

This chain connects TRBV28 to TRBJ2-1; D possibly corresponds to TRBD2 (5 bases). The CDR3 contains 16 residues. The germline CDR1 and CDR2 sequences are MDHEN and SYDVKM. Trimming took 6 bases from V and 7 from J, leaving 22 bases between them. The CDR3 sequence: CASSYQLVGVGNEQFF. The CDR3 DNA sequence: TGTGCCAGCAGCTACCAACTAGTGGGAGTTGGGAATGAGCAGTTCTTC.

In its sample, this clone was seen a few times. This chain's CDR3 is CSVEDGGRDYEQYF. Written as DNA, the CDR3 is TGCAGCGTTGAAGATGGCGGGAGGGACTACGAGCAGTACTTC. This chain links TRBV29-1 with TRBJ2-7; the match to TRBD2 covers 9 bases. Germline CDR1 reads SQVTM; CDR2 reads ANQGSEA. CDR3 length: 14 amino acids. After removal of 0 bases from V and 3 bases from J, the junction contained 3 bases not matched to a gene.

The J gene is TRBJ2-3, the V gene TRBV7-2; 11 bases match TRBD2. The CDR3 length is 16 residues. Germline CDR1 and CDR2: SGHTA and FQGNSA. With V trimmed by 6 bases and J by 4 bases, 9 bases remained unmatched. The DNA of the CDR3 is TGTGCCAGCAGTTTCACTAGCGGGAGATCTGCAGATACGCAGTATTTT. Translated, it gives CASSFTSGRSADTQYF.

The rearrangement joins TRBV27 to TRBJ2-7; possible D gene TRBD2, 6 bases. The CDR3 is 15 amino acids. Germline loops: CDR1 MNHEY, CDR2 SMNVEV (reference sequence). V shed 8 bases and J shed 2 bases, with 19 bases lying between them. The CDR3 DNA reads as TGTGCCAGCCAATGGTTTCGGGGCGGGACCTACGAGCAGTACTTC. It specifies CASQWFRGGTYEQYF.

As DNA, the CDR3 is TGTGCCAGCAGTGCACGACAGGGCAGCTCCTACGAGCAGTACTTC. Its protein is CASSARQGSSYEQYF. J is TRBJ2-7 and V is TRBV25-1; 7 bases align to TRBD1. This CDR3 contains 15 residues. Trimming cost V 4 bases and J 0 bases; bases outside gene matches: 6. Germline V gene data show CDR1 as MGHDK and CDR2 as SYGVNS.

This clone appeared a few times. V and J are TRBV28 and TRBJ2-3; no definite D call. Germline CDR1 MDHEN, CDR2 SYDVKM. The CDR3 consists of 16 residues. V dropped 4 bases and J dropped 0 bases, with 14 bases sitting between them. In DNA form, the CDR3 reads TGTGCCAGCAGTTCTCTTGGGCGAACCAGCACAGATACGCAGTATTTT. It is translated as CASSSLGRTSTDTQYF.

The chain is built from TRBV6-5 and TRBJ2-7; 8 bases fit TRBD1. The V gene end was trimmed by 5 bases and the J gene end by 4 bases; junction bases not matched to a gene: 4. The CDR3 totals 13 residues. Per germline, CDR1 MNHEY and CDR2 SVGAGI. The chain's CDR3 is CASSPDRAYEQYF. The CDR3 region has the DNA TGTGCCAGCAGTCCGGACAGGGCATACGAGCAGTACTTC.

CDR3 sequence: CAISDRVGYTF. The CDR3 region has the DNA TGTGCCATCAGTGACCGCGTGGGCTACACCTTC. The V and J genes are TRBV10-3 and TRBJ1-2; no clear D gene. In germline, CDR1 is ENHRY, CDR2 SYGVKD. This CDR3 is 11 amino acids long. V was clipped by 3 bases and J by 8 bases, with 7 bases between them.

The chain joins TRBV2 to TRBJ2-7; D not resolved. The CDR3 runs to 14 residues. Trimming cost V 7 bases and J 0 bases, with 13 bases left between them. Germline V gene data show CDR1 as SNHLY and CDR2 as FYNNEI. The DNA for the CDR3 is TGTGCCAGCAAATACACGCCAAGCTCCTACGAGCAGTACTTC. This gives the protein CASKYTPSSYEQYF.

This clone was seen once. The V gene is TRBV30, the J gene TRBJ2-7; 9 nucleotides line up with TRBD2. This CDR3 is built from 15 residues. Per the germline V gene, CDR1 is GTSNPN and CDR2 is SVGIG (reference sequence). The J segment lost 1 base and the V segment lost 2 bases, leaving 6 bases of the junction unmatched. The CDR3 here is CAWSPLAGVSYEQYF. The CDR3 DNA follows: TGTGCCTGGAGTCCTTTAGCGGGAGTTTCCTACGAGCAGTACTTC.

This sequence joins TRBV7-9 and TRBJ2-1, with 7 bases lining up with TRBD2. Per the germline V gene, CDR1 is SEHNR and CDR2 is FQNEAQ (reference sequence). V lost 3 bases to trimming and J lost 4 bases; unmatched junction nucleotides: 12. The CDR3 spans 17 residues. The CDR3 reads CASSLGGTAGVYNEQFF. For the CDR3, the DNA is TGTGCCAGCAGCTTGGGCGGGACGGCGGGAGTTTACAATGAGCAGTTCTTC.

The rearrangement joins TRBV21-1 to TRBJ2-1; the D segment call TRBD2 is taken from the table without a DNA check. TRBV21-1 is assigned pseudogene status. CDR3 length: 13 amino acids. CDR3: CASSRARGNEQFF. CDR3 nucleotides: TGTGCCAGCAGCCGAGCCCGGGGCAATGAGCAGTTCTTC.

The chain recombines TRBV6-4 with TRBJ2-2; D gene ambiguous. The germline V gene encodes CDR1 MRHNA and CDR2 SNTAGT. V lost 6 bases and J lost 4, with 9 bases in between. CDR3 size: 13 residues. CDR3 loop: CASRDLGTGELFF. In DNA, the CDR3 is TGTGCCAGCAGGGACCTCGGCACCGGGGAGCTGTTTTTT.

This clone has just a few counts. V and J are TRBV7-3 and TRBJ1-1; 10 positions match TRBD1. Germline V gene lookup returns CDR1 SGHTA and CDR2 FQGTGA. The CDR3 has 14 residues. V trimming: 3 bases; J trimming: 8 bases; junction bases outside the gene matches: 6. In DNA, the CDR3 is TGTGCCAGCAGCTTCGGGACAGGGGAGCGGGAAGCTTTCTTT. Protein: CASSFGTGEREAFF.

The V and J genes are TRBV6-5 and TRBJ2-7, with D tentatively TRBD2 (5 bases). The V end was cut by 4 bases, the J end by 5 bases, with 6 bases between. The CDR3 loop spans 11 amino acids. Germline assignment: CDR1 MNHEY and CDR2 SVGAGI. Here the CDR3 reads CASSSTNEQYF. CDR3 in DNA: TGTGCCAGCAGTTCGACTAACGAGCAGTACTTC.

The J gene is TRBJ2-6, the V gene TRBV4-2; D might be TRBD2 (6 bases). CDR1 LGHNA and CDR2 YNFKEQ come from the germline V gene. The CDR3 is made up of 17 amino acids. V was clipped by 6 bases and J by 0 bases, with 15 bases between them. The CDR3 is CASRVSGLSSGANVLTF. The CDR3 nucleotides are TGTGCCAGCAGGGTCAGCGGGCTGAGCTCTGGGGCCAACGTCCTGACTTTC.

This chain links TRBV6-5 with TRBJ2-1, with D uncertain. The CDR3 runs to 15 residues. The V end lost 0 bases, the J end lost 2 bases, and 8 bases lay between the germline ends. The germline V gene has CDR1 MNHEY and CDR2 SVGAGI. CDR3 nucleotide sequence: TGTGCCAGCAGTTACTCGAGAGTACCCTACAATGAGCAGTTCTTC. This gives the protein CASSYSRVPYNEQFF.

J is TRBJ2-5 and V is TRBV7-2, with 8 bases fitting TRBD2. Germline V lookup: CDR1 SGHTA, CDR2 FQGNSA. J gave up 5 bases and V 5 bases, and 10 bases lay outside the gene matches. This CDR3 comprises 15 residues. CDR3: CASSRSGGGLETQYF. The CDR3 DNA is TGTGCCAGCAGCAGATCCGGGGGGGGTTTGGAGACCCAGTACTTC.

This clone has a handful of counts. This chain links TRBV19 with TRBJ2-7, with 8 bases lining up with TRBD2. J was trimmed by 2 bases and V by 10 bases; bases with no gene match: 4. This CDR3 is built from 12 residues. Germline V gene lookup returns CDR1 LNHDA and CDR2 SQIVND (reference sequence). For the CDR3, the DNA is TGTGCCACTCGGGGGGGAACCTACGAGCAGTACTTC. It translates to CATRGGTYEQYF.

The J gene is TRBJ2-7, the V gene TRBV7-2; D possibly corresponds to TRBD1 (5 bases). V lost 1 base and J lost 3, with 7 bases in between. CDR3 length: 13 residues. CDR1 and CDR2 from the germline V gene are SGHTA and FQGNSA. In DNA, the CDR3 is TGTGCCAGCAGCTTAGGGGGCTTCTACGAGCAGTACTTC. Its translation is CASSLGGFYEQYF.